The sequence of this T cell receptor (beta chain) was determined in a study of CD8+CD57+ T cells in acquired aplastic anemia. Study-wide points: Common to patients and controls were twenty-nine CD8+ CDR3 sequences. Between patients and controls, CD8+ Simpson's diversity did not vary significantly.

As regards this clonotype: Its antigen is undetermined.

CDR1 is DFQATT, CDR2 SNEGSKA, per germline (reference sequence). Trimming removed 1 base from V and 6 bases from J, with 10 bases in between. The CDR3 extends over 14 amino acids. Genomic DNA was employed as the template in profiling TCR beta VDJ and CDR3. In TCRdb, the reads were re-called with MiXCR into one record per CDR3 protein. The sample consists of 400,000 to 500,000 distinct CDR3 sequences, 60% to 80% of them appearing once. The TCR was taken from a human donor in good health, serving as a control. J is TRBJ1-6 and V is TRBV20-1; D is unresolved. Sequencing was carried out using sorted CD4+, CD8+, or CD8+CD57+ T cells (not recorded which) from PBMCs. CDR3: CSARVVSANSPLHF. The CDR3, as DNA: TGCAGTGCTAGAGTTGTCAGCGCTAATTCACCCCTCCACTTT.